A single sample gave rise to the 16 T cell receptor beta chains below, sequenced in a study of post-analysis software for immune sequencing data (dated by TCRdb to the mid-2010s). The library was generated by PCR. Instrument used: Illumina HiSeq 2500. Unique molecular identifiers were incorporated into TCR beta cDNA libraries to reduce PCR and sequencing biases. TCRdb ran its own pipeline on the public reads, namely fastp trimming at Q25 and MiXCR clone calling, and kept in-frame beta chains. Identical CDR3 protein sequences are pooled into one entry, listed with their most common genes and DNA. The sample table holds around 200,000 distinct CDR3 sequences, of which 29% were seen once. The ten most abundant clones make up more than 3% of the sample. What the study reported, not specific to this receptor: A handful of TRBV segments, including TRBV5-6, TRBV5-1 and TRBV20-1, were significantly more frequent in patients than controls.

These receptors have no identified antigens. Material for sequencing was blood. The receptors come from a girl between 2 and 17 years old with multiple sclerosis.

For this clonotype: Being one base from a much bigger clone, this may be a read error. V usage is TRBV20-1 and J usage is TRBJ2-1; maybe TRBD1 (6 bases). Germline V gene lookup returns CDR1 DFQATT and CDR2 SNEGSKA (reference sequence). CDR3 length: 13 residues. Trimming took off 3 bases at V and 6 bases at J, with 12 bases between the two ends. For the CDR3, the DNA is TGCAGTGCTAGGAACGGACAGCCCAATGAGCAGTTCTTC. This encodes CSARNGQPNEQFF.

CDR3 loop: CASEYRQGDEQYF. CDR3 in DNA: TGTGCCAGTGAGTACCGACAGGGTGACGAGCAGTACTTC. The chain links TRBV28 to TRBJ2-7, with TRBD1 identical over 7 bases. This CDR3 region has 13 residues. From germline, CDR1 is MDHEN and CDR2 SYDVKM. J gave up 5 bases and V 9 bases, and 10 bases lay outside the gene matches. Full variable domain (outside the CDR3, taken from reference TRBV28 and TRBJ2-7): DVKVTQSSRYLVKRTGEKVFLECVQDMDHENMFWYRQDPGLGLRLIYFSYDVKMKEKGDIPEGYSVSREKKERFSLILESASTNQTSMYLCASEYRQGDEQYFGPGTRLTVT.

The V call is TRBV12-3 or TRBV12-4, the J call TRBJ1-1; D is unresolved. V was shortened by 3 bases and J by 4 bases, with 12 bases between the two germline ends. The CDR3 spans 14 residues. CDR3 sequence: CASSFRRRGTEAFF. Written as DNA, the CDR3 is TGTGCCAGCAGTTTCCGGCGACGAGGCACTGAAGCTTTCTTT.

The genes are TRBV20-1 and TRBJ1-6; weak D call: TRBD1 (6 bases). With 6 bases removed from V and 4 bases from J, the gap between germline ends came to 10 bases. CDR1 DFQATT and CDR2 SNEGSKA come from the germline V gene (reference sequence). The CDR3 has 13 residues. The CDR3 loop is CSARTDYNSPLHF. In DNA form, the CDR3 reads TGCAGTGCACGGACAGATTATAATTCACCCCTCCACTTT.

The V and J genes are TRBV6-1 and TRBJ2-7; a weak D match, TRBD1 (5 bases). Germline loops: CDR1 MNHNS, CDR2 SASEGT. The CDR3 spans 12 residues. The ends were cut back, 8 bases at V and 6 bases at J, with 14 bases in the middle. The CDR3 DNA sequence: TGTGCCAGCTCCAGGGTTTTGGCCGAGCAGTACTTC. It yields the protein CASSRVLAEQYF.

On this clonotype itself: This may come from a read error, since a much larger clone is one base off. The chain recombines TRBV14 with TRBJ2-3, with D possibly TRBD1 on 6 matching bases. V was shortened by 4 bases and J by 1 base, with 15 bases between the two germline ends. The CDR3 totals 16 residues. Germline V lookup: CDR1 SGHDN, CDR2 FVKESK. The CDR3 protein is CASSRAGVLGTDTQYF. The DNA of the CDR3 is TGTGCCAGCAGCCGAGCAGGGGTTTTAGGCACAGATACGCAGTATTTT. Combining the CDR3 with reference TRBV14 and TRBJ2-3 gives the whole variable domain EAGVTQFPSHSVIEKGQTVTLRCDPISGHDNLYWYRRVMGKEIKFLLHFVKESKQDESGMPNNRFLAERTGGTYSTLKVQPAELEDSGVYFCASSRAGVLGTDTQYFGPGTRLTVL.

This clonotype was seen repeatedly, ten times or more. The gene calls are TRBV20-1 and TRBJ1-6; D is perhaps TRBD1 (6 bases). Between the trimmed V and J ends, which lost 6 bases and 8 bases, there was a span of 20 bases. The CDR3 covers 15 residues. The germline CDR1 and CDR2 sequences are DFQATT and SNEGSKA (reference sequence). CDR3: CSAPQIRGGDSPLHF. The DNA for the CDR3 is TGCAGTGCCCCCCAGATCAGGGGCGGTGATTCACCCCTCCACTTT.

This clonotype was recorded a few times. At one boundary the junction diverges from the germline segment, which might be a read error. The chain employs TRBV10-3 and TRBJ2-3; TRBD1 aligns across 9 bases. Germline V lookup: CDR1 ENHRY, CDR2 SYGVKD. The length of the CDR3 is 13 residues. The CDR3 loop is CAIRGQGEDTRYF. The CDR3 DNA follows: TGTGCCATCAGGGGACAGGGAGAAGATACGCGGTATTTT.

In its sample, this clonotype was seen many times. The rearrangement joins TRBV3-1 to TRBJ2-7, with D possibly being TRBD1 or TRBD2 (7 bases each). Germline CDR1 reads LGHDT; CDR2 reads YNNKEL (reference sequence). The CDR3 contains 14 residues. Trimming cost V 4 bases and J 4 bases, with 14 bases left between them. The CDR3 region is CASSRGGQFYEQYF. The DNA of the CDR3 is TGTGCCAGCAGCCGGGGGGGACAGTTTTACGAGCAGTACTTC.

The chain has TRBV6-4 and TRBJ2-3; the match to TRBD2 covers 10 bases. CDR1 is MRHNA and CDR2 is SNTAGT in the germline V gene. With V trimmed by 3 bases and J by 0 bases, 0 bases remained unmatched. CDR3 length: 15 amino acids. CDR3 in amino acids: CASSEAGGSTDTQYF. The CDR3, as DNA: TGTGCCAGCAGTGAAGCGGGAGGGAGCACAGATACGCAGTATTTT.

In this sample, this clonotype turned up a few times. The CDR3: CSVRVSGANVLTF. CDR3 nucleotides: TGCAGCGTGAGGGTGTCTGGGGCCAACGTCCTGACTTTC. The V and J genes are TRBV29-1 and TRBJ2-6; D possibly corresponds to TRBD2 (5 bases). The CDR3 has 13 amino acids. V was cut by 6 bases and J by 1 base, with 7 bases left in between. In germline, CDR1 is SQVTM, CDR2 ANQGSEA.

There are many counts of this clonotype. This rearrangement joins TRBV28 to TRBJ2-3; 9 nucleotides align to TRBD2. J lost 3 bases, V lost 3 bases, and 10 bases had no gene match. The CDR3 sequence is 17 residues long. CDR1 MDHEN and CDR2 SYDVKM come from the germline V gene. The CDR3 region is CASSFLNSGGGTDTQYF. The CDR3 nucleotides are TGTGCCAGCAGTTTCTTAAATAGCGGGGGAGGTACAGATACGCAGTATTTT.

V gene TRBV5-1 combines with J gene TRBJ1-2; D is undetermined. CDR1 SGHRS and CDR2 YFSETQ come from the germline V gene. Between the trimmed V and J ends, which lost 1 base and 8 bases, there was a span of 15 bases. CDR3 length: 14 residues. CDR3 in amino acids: CASSLFLGSLGYTF. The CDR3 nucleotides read TGCGCCAGCAGCTTGTTTCTGGGTTCTCTGGGCTACACCTTC. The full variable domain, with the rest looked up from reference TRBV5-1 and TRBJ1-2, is KAGVTQTPRYLIKTRGQQVTLSCSPISGHRSVSWYQQTPGQGLQFLFEYFSETQRNKGNFPGRFSGRQFSNSRSEMNVSTLELGDSALYLCASSLFLGSLGYTFGSGTRLTVV.

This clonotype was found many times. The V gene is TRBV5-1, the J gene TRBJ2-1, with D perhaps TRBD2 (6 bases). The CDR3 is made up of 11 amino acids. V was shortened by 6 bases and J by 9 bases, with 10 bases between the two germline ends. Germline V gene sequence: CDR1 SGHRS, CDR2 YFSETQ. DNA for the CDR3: TGCGCCAGCACCCTGGGGGGTGAGCAGTTCTTC. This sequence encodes CASTLGGEQFF.

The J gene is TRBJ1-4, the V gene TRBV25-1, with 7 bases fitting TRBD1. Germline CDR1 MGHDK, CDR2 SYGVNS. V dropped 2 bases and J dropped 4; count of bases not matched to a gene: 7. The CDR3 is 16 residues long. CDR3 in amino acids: CASSEPGTAFNEKLFF. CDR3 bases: TGTGCCAGCAGTGAACCCGGGACAGCCTTTAATGAAAAACTGTTTTTT.

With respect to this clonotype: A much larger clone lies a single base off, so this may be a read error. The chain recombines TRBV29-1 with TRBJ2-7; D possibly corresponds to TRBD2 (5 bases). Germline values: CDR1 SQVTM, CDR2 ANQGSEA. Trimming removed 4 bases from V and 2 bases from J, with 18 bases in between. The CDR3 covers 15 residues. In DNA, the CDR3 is TGCAGCGTTGGAGTCGGGGTAGCCGGGGCCTACGAGCAGTACTTC. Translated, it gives CSVGVGVAGAYEQYF.